The 7 T cell receptor beta chains below all came from one sample that was sequenced in a study of T cells after yellow fever vaccination. MiXCR, run by TCRdb on the 5' RACE reads, gives a single entry per CDR3 protein. Here the sample spans around 590,000 distinct CDR3 sequences, approximately 13% being singletons. The material was PBMCs, obtained on the day of the yellow fever booster vaccination. Every receptor here comes from a man aged 30 to 45 who received the YFV17D yellow fever vaccine.

This clonotype was counted only a few times. CDR3 protein: CASSPQREGLRNEQFF. The CDR3 DNA reads as TGTGCCAGCAGCCCCCAGCGGGAGGGCCTAAGGAATGAGCAGTTCTTC. V and J are TRBV7-3 and TRBJ2-1; 10 nucleotides line up with TRBD2. The trim removed 5 bases at V and 7 bases at J, leaving 11 bases unmatched. Germline V gives CDR1 SGHTA, CDR2 FQGTGA. The CDR3 totals 16 residues.

This clonotype has more than one count but fewer than ten. The chain recombines TRBV5-1 with TRBJ1-1; D uncertain. Per germline, CDR1 SGHRS and CDR2 YFSETQ. V lost 6 bases to trimming and J lost 0 bases, with 12 bases between them. The CDR3 runs to 14 residues. The chain's CDR3 is CASTIAGLNTEAFF. The CDR3 region has the DNA TGCGCCAGCACCATTGCGGGTTTGAACACTGAAGCTTTCTTT.

This clonotype came up a few times. This chain links TRBV7-8 with TRBJ2-7; D uncertain. The CDR3 is made up of 13 amino acids. Germline V gene lookup returns CDR1 SGHVS and CDR2 FQNEAQ. The germline V and J ends were trimmed by 3 bases and 4 bases, with 10 bases remaining between them. The CDR3 region has the DNA TGTGCCAGCAGCTTTTCCCCGGAATACGAGCAGTACTTC. It yields the protein CASSFSPEYEQYF. Looking up the rest from reference TRBV7-8 and TRBJ2-7 gives the full variable domain: GAGVSQSPRYKVAKRGQDVALRCDPISGHVSLFWYQQALGQGPEFLTYFQNEAQLDKSGLPSDRFFAERPEGSVSTLKIQRTQQEDSAVYLCASSFSPEYEQYFGPGTRLTVT.

This clonotype was observed a handful of times. The gene calls are TRBV12-3 or TRBV12-4 and TRBJ2-1; 9 bases are shared with TRBD2. V dropped 2 bases and J dropped 11; count of bases not matched to a gene: 10. The CDR3 length is 15 residues. The CDR3 DNA reads TGTGCCAGCAGTTTACAAGCGGGAGGCCCTTTACAGCAGTTCTTC. It yields the protein CASSLQAGGPLQQFF.

This clonotype was observed a few times. The rearrangement uses TRBV30 and TRBJ2-7; 8 nucleotides line up with TRBD2. Germline CDR1 GTSNPN, CDR2 SVGIG (reference sequence). V gave up 0 bases and J gave up 5 bases; unmatched junction bases: 15. The CDR3 is 17 residues long. In nucleotides, the CDR3 is TGTGCCTGGAGTGTACGATGGAGCGGGAGCCCCGGGAACGAGCAGTACTTC. This encodes CAWSVRWSGSPGNEQYF.

This clonotype turned up a few times. This chain uses TRBV4-1 with TRBJ2-5; TRBD2 might be the D (6 bases). With 2 bases removed from V and 0 bases from J, the gap between germline ends came to 10 bases. Per the germline V gene, CDR1 is MGHRA and CDR2 is YSYEKL. This CDR3 is 15 amino acids long. DNA of the CDR3: TGCGCCAGCAGCCAATCCCTAGCGCACCAAGAGACCCAGTACTTC. Protein product: CASSQSLAHQETQYF.

The V and J genes are TRBV19 and TRBJ2-1; D might be TRBD1 or TRBD2, each matching 5 bases. This CDR3 spans 14 amino acids. The V gene lost 8 bases and the J gene lost 2 bases, with 13 bases spanning the gap. CDR1 and CDR2 from the germline V gene are LNHDA and SQIVND (reference sequence). The DNA of the CDR3 is TGTGCCAGTGGGGGAATAGGCACCTACAATGAGCAGTTCTTC. Encoded protein: CASGGIGTYNEQFF.